Each of the 19 T cell receptor beta chains below was sequenced from the same sample in a study of T cell responses to AZD1222 COVID-19 vaccine (dated by TCRdb to about 2021). The protocol used for the library was the immunoSEQ multiplex PCR assay. TCRdb obtained this table from immuneACCESS and retained in-frame rearrangements with V and J assigned. These tables miss some clones; where compared with another copy, unresolved V genes account for less than half of the shortfall, and the remainder is unexplained. The sample profile shows about 97,000 clones; roughly 90% of them were found once. The top ten clonotypes cover 2.8% of the sample. Sample time point, as interpreted from the label and publication: baseline before first vaccination. This specimen was peripheral blood, taken on day 0 of AZD1222 vaccination. The source is an adult in good health.

In nucleotides, the CDR3 is TGTGCCAGCAGCGAAAATGTTAACAGGGCCGGTGAGCAGTTCTTC. Its protein is CASSENVNRAGEQFF. V gene TRBV9 combines with J gene TRBJ2-1, with TRBD1 as a possible D gene (6 bases). Germline values: CDR1 SGDLS, CDR2 YYNGEE. The CDR3 has 15 residues. V lost 3 bases to trimming and J lost 9 bases, with 19 bases between them.

The V call is TRBV19, the J call TRBJ2-7; possible D gene TRBD2, 7 bases. The V gene lost 5 bases and the J gene lost 5 bases, with 13 bases spanning the gap. This CDR3 contains 13 residues. Per the germline V gene, CDR1 is LNHDA and CDR2 is SQIVND (reference sequence). CDR3 nucleotides: TGTGCCAGTAGTTTCGGGGGGCACAACGAGCAGTACTTC. Its translation is CASSFGGHNEQYF.

The genes are TRBV15 and TRBJ1-6, with D uncertain. The V end lost 0 bases, the J end lost 5 bases, and 8 bases lay between the germline ends. CDR3 size: 15 residues. Germline lookup yields CDR1 LNHNV and CDR2 YYDKDF (reference sequence). The CDR3 DNA reads TGTGCCACCAGCAGAGATAAGCAGAATAATTCACCCCTCCACTTT. Residues: CATSRDKQNNSPLHF.

The rearrangement uses TRBV19 and TRBJ2-2, with TRBD2 matching 9 bases. CDR3 length equals 15 residues. Unmatched junction bases numbered 5, after V lost 4 bases and J lost 5 bases. Looked up from germline, CDR1 is LNHDA and CDR2 is SQIVND (reference sequence). The CDR3 DNA reads TGTGCCAGTAGTAAATTAGCGGGGGCGACCGGGGAGCTGTTTTTT. Translation gives CASSKLAGATGELFF.

This sequence joins TRBV21-1 and TRBJ2-7. TRBV21-1 is flagged as a pseudogene. This CDR3 contains 17 residues. CDR3 protein: CATKRAYGTASSYEQYF. The CDR3 coding sequence is TGTGCCACAAAACGGGCTTATGGGACCGCAAGCTCCTACGAGCAGTACTTC.

This chain links TRBV29-1 with TRBJ1-1, with a weak D call TRBD1 (5 bases). CDR3 length equals 13 residues. The germline V and J ends were trimmed by 4 bases and 1 base, with 10 bases remaining between them. Germline V gene data show CDR1 as SQVTM and CDR2 as ANQGSEA. CDR3 DNA sequence: TGCAGCGTTGGGAGACAGCCGAACACTGAAGCTTTCTTT. Translated, it gives CSVGRQPNTEAFF.

This chain links TRBV5-1 with TRBJ1-2, with 7 bases that match TRBD1. The CDR3 extends over 16 amino acids. In germline, CDR1 is SGHRS, CDR2 YFSETQ. J was trimmed by 3 bases and V by 0 bases; bases with no gene match: 8. CDR3 sequence: CASSLGRQGEDYGYTF. In DNA form, the CDR3 reads TGCGCCAGCAGCTTGGGTCGACAGGGAGAGGACTATGGCTACACCTTC. The whole variable domain, remainder taken from reference TRBV5-1 and TRBJ1-2, is KAGVTQTPRYLIKTRGQQVTLSCSPISGHRSVSWYQQTPGQGLQFLFEYFSETQRNKGNFPGRFSGRQFSNSRSEMNVSTLELGDSALYLCASSLGRQGEDYGYTFGSGTRLTVV.

This chain links TRBV6-2 or TRBV6-3 with TRBJ1-6, with a tentative D call TRBD1 (6 bases). Germline CDR1 and CDR2: MNHEY and SVGEGT. This CDR3 is built from 16 residues. Trimming removed 2 bases from V and 7 bases from J, with 15 bases in between. The CDR3 DNA is TGTGCCAGCAGTTACCTCGGTCCGGACAGAAATTCACCCCTCCACTTT. Encoded protein: CASSYLGPDRNSPLHF.

The chain joins TRBV3-1 (or the pseudogene TRBV3-2) to TRBJ2-4, with D unclear. Trimming removed 5 bases at V and 5 bases at J, with 7 bases between. The CDR3 sequence is 12 residues long. Germline V gene lookup returns CDR1 LGHDT and CDR2 YNNKEL (reference sequence). The CDR3 protein is CASSKQENIQYF. The CDR3 nucleotides read TGTGCCAGCAGCAAACAAGAAAACATTCAGTACTTC.

A note on this clone: The same CDR3 is also encoded by other DNA sequences in this sample. The V gene is TRBV30, the J gene TRBJ1-6, with 7 positions matching TRBD1. With 5 bases clipped from V and 7 bases from J, the junction kept 5 bases outside the gene matches. The CDR3 extends over 13 amino acids. Germline V gives CDR1 GTSNPN, CDR2 SVGIG (reference sequence). The CDR3 loop is CAWARDRNSPLHF. CDR3 in DNA: TGTGCCTGGGCCCGGGACAGAAATTCACCCCTCCACTTT.

This clone was seen a handful of times. The V call is TRBV14, the J call TRBJ1-1, with D perhaps TRBD1 (6 bases). V dropped 4 bases and J dropped 6 bases, with 18 bases sitting between them. Germline lookup yields CDR1 SGHDN and CDR2 FVKESK. The CDR3 totals 15 residues. CDR3 bases: TGTGCCAGCAGCCCTCCGGACAGATTCTACCCTGAAGCTTTCTTT. It yields the protein CASSPPDRFYPEAFF.

The rearrangement uses TRBV5-5 and TRBJ1-6, with 8 nucleotides matching TRBD1. This CDR3 is built from 14 residues. The V segment lost 4 bases and the J segment 6 bases; nucleotides outside the gene matches: 3. Germline CDR1 reads SGHKS; CDR2 reads YYEKEE (reference sequence). As DNA, the CDR3 is TGTGCCAGCAGCAGCACAGGGGGTAATTCACCCCTCCACTTT. Its translation: CASSSTGGNSPLHF.

The V gene is TRBV15, the J gene TRBJ1-2; D not resolved. The V end was cut by 0 bases, the J end by 4 bases, with 15 bases between. The germline gives CDR1 LNHNV, CDR2 YYDKDF (reference sequence). This CDR3 region has 16 residues. Here the CDR3 DNA reads TGTGCCACCAGCAGAGAGTTTAGGTCATCGGCCTATGGCTACACCTTC. Its translation is CATSREFRSSAYGYTF.

V usage is TRBV30 and J usage is TRBJ1-1; D perhaps matches TRBD1 (5 bases). From germline, CDR1 is GTSNPN and CDR2 SVGIG (reference sequence). This CDR3 has 14 residues. V lost 7 bases to trimming and J lost 7 bases, with 22 bases between them. The CDR3: CASRRTGILIEAFF. The CDR3 bases are TGTGCCTCCCGCCGAACAGGCATCCTAATTGAAGCTTTCTTT.

CDR3 protein: CASRAASSGANVLTF. The CDR3 DNA follows: TGTGCCAGCAGAGCCGCGAGCTCTGGGGCCAACGTCCTGACTTTC. This chain uses TRBV5-5 with TRBJ2-6; D is unclear. The germline V and J ends were trimmed by 5 bases and 0 bases, with 9 bases remaining between them. Per germline, CDR1 SGHKS and CDR2 YYEKEE (reference sequence). CDR3 length equals 15 residues.

The chain joins TRBV5-1 to TRBJ1-5; D unresolved. Trimming removed 4 bases from V and 0 bases from J, with 14 bases in between. Germline-derived CDR1 and CDR2 are SGHRS and YFSETQ. The CDR3 runs to 16 residues. DNA of the CDR3: TGCGCCAGCAGCCCAGGAACGGCGAGTAGCAATCAGCCCCAGCATTTT. Its protein is CASSPGTASSNQPQHF.

The V gene is TRBV5-4, the J gene TRBJ1-2; no definite D call. This CDR3 comprises 14 residues. CDR1 is SGHNT, CDR2 YYREEE, per germline (reference sequence). Trimming pared 6 bases from V and 4 bases from J, leaving 16 bases between. The DNA for the CDR3 is TGTGCCAGCACCCTAACCGGGAACCCCTATGGCTACACCTTC. Its protein product is CASTLTGNPYGYTF.

This chain connects TRBV7-3 to TRBJ2-2, with D possibly called TRBD1 or TRBD2 (6 bases each). This CDR3 comprises 16 residues. In germline, CDR1 is SGHTA, CDR2 FQGTGA. V lost 0 bases to trimming and J lost 3 bases, with 11 bases between them. CDR3 nucleotide sequence: TGTGCCAGCAGCTTAACGGGGGGCAGCTACACCGGGGAGCTGTTTTTT. It codes for CASSLTGGSYTGELFF.

The chain employs TRBV11-3 and TRBJ2-7, with D uncertain. Germline V gene data show CDR1 as SGHNT and CDR2 as YENEEA. Between the trimmed V and J ends, which lost 4 bases and 0 bases, there was a span of 13 bases. The CDR3 totals 15 residues. The DNA for the CDR3 is TGTGCCAGCAGCTATCGATTTTTGACCTCCTACGAGCAGTACTTC. It yields the protein CASSYRFLTSYEQYF.